The 18 T cell receptor beta chains below all came from one sample that was sequenced in a study of shared T cell receptors in the human thymus. The method was immunoSEQ multiplex PCR; TCRdb's version includes in-frame clones alone and lacks a portion of them. Here the sample spans about 660,000 clones, more than 75% being singletons. These records were also assigned to another study, of human thymus T cells.

What was sequenced was thymocytes. These receptors were taken from a boy younger than two with a congenital heart defect.

The chain carries TRBV11-2 and TRBJ1-4; 11 bases are shared with TRBD1. V gave up 0 bases and J gave up 5 bases; unmatched junction bases: 2. The CDR3 contains 16 residues. In germline, CDR1 is SGHAT, CDR2 FQNNGV. In nucleotides, the CDR3 is TGTGCCAGCAGCTTAGATTGGGACAGGGGGAATGAAAAACTGTTTTTT. It is translated as CASSLDWDRGNEKLFF. The full variable domain, its missing parts supplied by reference TRBV11-2 and TRBJ1-4, is EAGVAQSPRYKIIEKRQSVAFWCNPISGHATLYWYQQILGQGPKLLIQFQNNGVVDDSQLPKDRFSAERLKGVDSTLKIQPAKLEDSAVYLCASSLDWDRGNEKLFFGSGTQLSVL.

This clone was counted only a few times. This sequence joins TRBV19 and TRBJ1-5; the D is unclear. The CDR3 has 15 residues. Per germline, CDR1 LNHDA and CDR2 SQIVND (reference sequence). Trimming shortened V by 7 bases and J by 2 bases, and 15 bases separated the two germline ends. The CDR3 loop is CASKRGGDGNQPQHF. CDR3 bases: TGTGCCAGTAAGCGGGGTGGTGATGGCAATCAGCCCCAGCATTTT.

This chain joins TRBV6-5 and TRBJ2-2; TRBD2 might be the D (5 bases). V was shortened by 4 bases and J by 3 bases, with 9 bases between the two germline ends. CDR1 is MNHEY, CDR2 SVGAGI, per germline. The CDR3 contains 14 residues. The CDR3 DNA is TGTGCCAGCAGTTCGCCGGGGTACACCGGGGAGCTGTTTTTT. This codes for CASSSPGYTGELFF.

In the case of this clone: One end of the junction fails to match germline, which may point to a read error. Here the CDR3 DNA reads TGTGCCAGCAGCTTTCCTAGAGCGAACAAACCATTT. It encodes CASSFPRANKPF. V and J are TRBV7-9 and TRBJ1-1; D is unclear. Germline CDR1 is SEHNR and CDR2 is FQNEAQ (reference sequence). CDR3 size: 12 residues.

V is TRBV30 and J is TRBJ2-7; D might be TRBD2 (6 bases). Trimming removed 0 bases from V and 2 bases from J, with 14 bases in between. Per germline, CDR1 GTSNPN and CDR2 SVGIG (reference sequence). This CDR3 has 15 amino acids. Here the CDR3 reads CAWSVRLDFPYEQYF. CDR3 in DNA: TGTGCCTGGAGTGTCAGACTAGATTTTCCCTACGAGCAGTACTTC.

CDR3 in DNA: TGTGCCAGCAGCTTAAGCGGGACTAGCGGGAGAGTCATCTACGAGCAGTACTTC. Translated: CASSLSGTSGRVIYEQYF. The chain has TRBV11-2 and TRBJ2-7, with 14 bases fitting TRBD2. The CDR3 runs to 18 residues. CDR1 and CDR2 (germline): SGHAT, FQNNGV. The V gene end was trimmed by 2 bases and the J gene end by 3 bases; junction bases not matched to a gene: 9.

The chain recombines TRBV5-1 with TRBJ2-7; 7 positions agree with TRBD1. After removal of 4 bases from V and 2 bases from J, the junction contained 15 bases not matched to a gene. This CDR3 has 17 residues. Germline values: CDR1 SGHRS, CDR2 YFSETQ. CDR3 sequence: CASSLPGEQGLTYEQYF. CDR3 DNA sequence: TGCGCCAGCAGCCTACCTGGGGAACAGGGGCTTACCTACGAGCAGTACTTC.

This chain joins TRBV28 and TRBJ2-1; 7 bases align to TRBD1. With V trimmed by 5 bases and J by 4 bases, 8 bases remained unmatched. Germline loops: CDR1 MDHEN, CDR2 SYDVKM. CDR3 size: 15 residues. DNA of the CDR3: TGTGCCAGCAGTCTCCGACAGGGATCATACAATGAGCAGTTCTTC. This sequence encodes CASSLRQGSYNEQFF. Filled out from reference TRBV28 and TRBJ2-1, the complete variable domain reads DVKVTQSSRYLVKRTGEKVFLECVQDMDHENMFWYRQDPGLGLRLIYFSYDVKMKEKGDIPEGYSVSREKKERFSLILESASTNQTSMYLCASSLRQGSYNEQFFGPGTRLTVL.

V and J are TRBV10-1 and TRBJ2-1; 9 bases line up with TRBD2. The CDR3 is made up of 15 amino acids. With 2 bases clipped from V and 9 bases from J, the junction kept 8 bases outside the gene matches. CDR1 is WNHNN, CDR2 SYGVQD, per germline (reference sequence). CDR3 loop: CASSEASGISSEQFF. CDR3 in DNA: TGCGCCAGCAGTGAGGCTAGCGGGATTTCGAGTGAGCAGTTCTTC.

This clone appeared once. CDR3 DNA: TGTGCCAGCAGTGAACCCCATGACAGACAGGGCGAGCATGAAAAACTGTTTTTT. This gives the protein CASSEPHDRQGEHEKLFF. J is TRBJ1-4 and V is TRBV6-1; TRBD1 agrees at 7 bases. Germline lookup yields CDR1 MNHNS and CDR2 SASEGT. The CDR3 consists of 18 residues. The V gene end was trimmed by 2 bases and the J gene end by 6 bases; junction bases not matched to a gene: 15.

This rearrangement joins TRBV5-1 to TRBJ1-1; weak D call: TRBD1 (6 bases). V was pared by 4 bases and J by 4 bases, with 20 bases between. The CDR3 sequence is 16 residues long. Per germline, CDR1 SGHRS and CDR2 YFSETQ. CDR3 nucleotides: TGCGCCAGCAGCCCCTCCCCAGGGCAGGGGTTCACTGAAGCTTTCTTT. This sequence encodes CASSPSPGQGFTEAFF.

This clone was seen a few times. The chain couples TRBV18 to TRBJ2-7, with D possibly matching TRBD1 (6 bases). Germline CDR1 KGHSH, CDR2 LQKENI. The CDR3 length is 15 residues. Trimming left V 2 bases short and J 2 bases short, with 13 bases between. CDR3 DNA: TGTGCCAGCTCACCAACAGGGTCCACCACCTACGAGCAGTACTTC. It codes for CASSPTGSTTYEQYF.

A few counts support this clone. The chain joins TRBV4-3 to TRBJ2-7; TRBD2 is a possible D gene (6 bases). V was trimmed by 2 bases and J by 4 bases, leaving 21 bases between them. Germline V gene data show CDR1 as LGHNA and CDR2 as YSLEER. The CDR3 runs to 17 residues. CDR3 DNA sequence: TGCGCCAGCAGCCAATTTTGGGGGGTGTCATCTACGTACGAGCAGTACTTC. Amino acid sequence: CASSQFWGVSSTYEQYF.

V is TRBV15 and J is TRBJ1-5; no reliable D call. The CDR3 extends over 18 amino acids. V shed 0 bases and J shed 1 base, with 16 bases lying between them. Per the germline V gene, CDR1 is LNHNV and CDR2 is YYDKDF (reference sequence). CDR3 residues: CATSRDAAGDRSNQPQHF. CDR3 nucleotide sequence: TGTGCCACCAGCAGAGATGCGGCCGGGGATCGAAGCAATCAGCCCCAGCATTTT.

The chain has TRBV28 and TRBJ2-7; 7 bases align to TRBD1. Germline V lookup: CDR1 MDHEN, CDR2 SYDVKM. The CDR3 contains 15 residues. V was clipped by 6 bases and J by 4 bases; unmatched bases: 12. The DNA of the CDR3 is TGTGCCAGCAGCGTTCGACAGGGTAATTTGTACGAGCAGTACTTC. It specifies CASSVRQGNLYEQYF.

The chain joins TRBV6-1 to TRBJ2-7; no clear D gene. Trimming removed 2 bases from V and 2 bases from J, with 4 bases in between. Germline V gene sequence: CDR1 MNHNS, CDR2 SASEGT. The CDR3 is 12 residues long. Here the CDR3 DNA reads TGTGCCAGCAGTGAAAGAGCCTACGAGCAGTACTTC. Translated: CASSERAYEQYF.

This clone was seen more than once but under ten times. The V gene is TRBV5-8, the J gene TRBJ1-5, with TRBD1 identical over 7 bases. CDR1 and CDR2 from the germline V gene are SGHTS and YDEGEE. The CDR3 is 16 residues long. The trim removed 4 bases at V and 5 bases at J, leaving 12 bases unmatched. CDR3: CASSDLVGQGDQPQHF. The CDR3 DNA reads TGTGCCAGCAGCGATCTAGTTGGGCAGGGGGATCAGCCCCAGCATTTT.

This clone has just one count. The rearrangement uses TRBV19 and TRBJ2-2, with 13 positions matching TRBD2. The germline gives CDR1 LNHDA, CDR2 SQIVND (reference sequence). V lost 7 bases and J lost 8; bases outside the gene matches: 7. The CDR3 runs 15 residues. In DNA, the CDR3 is TGTGCCAGTATCACTAGCGGGAGGGCCTCTGGGGAGCTGTTTTTT. It is translated as CASITSGRASGELFF.